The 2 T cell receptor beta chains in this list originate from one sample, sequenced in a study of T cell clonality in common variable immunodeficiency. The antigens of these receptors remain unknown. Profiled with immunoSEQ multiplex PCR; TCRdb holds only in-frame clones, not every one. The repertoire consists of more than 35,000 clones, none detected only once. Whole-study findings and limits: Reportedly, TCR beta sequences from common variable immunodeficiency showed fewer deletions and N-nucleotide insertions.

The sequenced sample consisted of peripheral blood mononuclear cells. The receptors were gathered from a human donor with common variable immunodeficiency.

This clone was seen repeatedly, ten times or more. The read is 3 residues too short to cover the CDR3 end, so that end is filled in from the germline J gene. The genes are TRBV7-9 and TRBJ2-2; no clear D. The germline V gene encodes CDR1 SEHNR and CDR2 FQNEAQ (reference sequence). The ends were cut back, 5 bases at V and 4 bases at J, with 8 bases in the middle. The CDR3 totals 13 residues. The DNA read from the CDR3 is TGTGCCAGCAGCCCGCGAGCCACCGGGGAG. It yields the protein CASSPRATGE. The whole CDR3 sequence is CASSPRATGELFF.

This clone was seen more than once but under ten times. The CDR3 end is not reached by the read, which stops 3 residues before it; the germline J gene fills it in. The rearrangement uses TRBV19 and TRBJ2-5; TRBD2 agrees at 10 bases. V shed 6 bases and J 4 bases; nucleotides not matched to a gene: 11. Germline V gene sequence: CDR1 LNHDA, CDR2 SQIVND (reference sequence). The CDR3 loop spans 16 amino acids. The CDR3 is CASSGTLAGVGETQYF. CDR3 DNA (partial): TGTGCCAGTAGCGGTACGCTAGCGGGAGTAGGAGAGACC.